These 10 T cell receptor beta chains were sequenced from one sample in a study of T cell clonality in common variable immunodeficiency. Sequencing was performed with immunoSEQ multiplex PCR; in TCRdb, only in-frame clones are kept and a portion is missing. Singletons are absent from the sample, which has under 30,000 clones. The sequenced sample consisted of peripheral blood mononuclear cells. Receptors originate from a person aged 18 to 75 in good health.

This clone was observed many times. The chain's CDR3 is CASSSSSRTQETQYF. The CDR3 DNA, read in part, is TGTGCCAGCAGCTCGTCCAGCCGGACTCAAGAGACC. The chain joins TRBV7-3 to TRBJ2-5, with D possibly matching TRBD2 (5 bases). The read comes to an end 3 residues before the CDR3 does, leaving the germline J gene to fill in the end. CDR1 SGHTA and CDR2 FQGTGA come from the germline V gene. The CDR3 is made up of 15 amino acids. V was clipped by 4 bases and J by 2 bases, with 14 bases between them.

This clone occurred many times. The sequence runs out 3 residues before the end of the CDR3; the remainder is reconstructed from the germline J gene. The V gene is TRBV7-3, the J gene TRBJ1-2; 9 nucleotides line up with TRBD1. The CDR3 runs to 15 residues. Trimming cost V 6 bases and J 6 bases; bases outside gene matches: 11. In germline, CDR1 is SGHTA, CDR2 FQGTGA. The CDR3 bases that were read are TGTGCCAGCAGTCCCTCGGGACAGGGCATTAATGGC. Protein product: CASSPSGQGING. The CDR3 as a whole reads CASSPSGQGINGYTF. Full variable domain (rest looked up from reference TRBV7-3 and TRBJ1-2): GAGVSQTPSNKVTEKGKYVELRCDPISGHTALYWYRQSLGQGPEFLIYFQGTGAADDSGLPNDRFFAVRPEGSVSTLKIQRTERGDSAVYLCASSPSGQGINGYTFGSGTRLTVV.

Comment on this clone: The read comes to an end 3 residues before the CDR3 does, leaving the germline J gene to fill in the end. This chain joins TRBV18 and TRBJ1-4, with D possibly being TRBD1 (6 bases). Germline-derived CDR1 and CDR2 are KGHSH and LQKENI. The length of the CDR3 is 15 residues. Partial CDR3 DNA: TGTGCCAGCTCACCGGTTGACAGGACAAATTCACCA. It codes for CASSPVDRTNSP. The complete CDR3 sequence is CASSPVDRTNSPLFF.

This clone has at least ten counts. The CDR3 end is not reached by the read, which stops 3 residues before it; the germline J gene fills it in. The V gene is TRBV11-2, the J gene TRBJ1-6, with D unclear. The CDR3 runs 14 residues. The V gene lost 1 base and the J gene lost 5 bases, with 6 bases spanning the gap. CDR1 is SGHAT and CDR2 is FQNNGV in the germline V gene. CDR3 loop: CASSLGGNNSPLHF. The part of the CDR3 DNA that was read is TGTGCCAGCAGCTTAGGCGGGAATAATTCACCC.

This clone has a count of ten or more. The CDR3 reads CASSPPGQGSFYEQYF. CDR3 DNA, as far as it was read: TGTGCCAGCAGCCCACCGGGACAGGGTTCGTTCTACGAG. The rearrangement uses TRBV9 and TRBJ2-7, with 9 nucleotides matching TRBD1. The CDR3 end lies 3 residues beyond the end of the read and is filled in from the germline J gene. This CDR3 contains 16 residues. CDR1 and CDR2 (germline): SGDLS, YYNGEE. V trimming: 4 bases; J trimming: 3 bases; junction bases outside the gene matches: 11.

This clone has ten or more counts. With the read ending 3 residues before the CDR3 end, the germline J gene is used to fill in that end. V is TRBV29-1 and J is TRBJ2-7; TRBD2 matches at 9 bases. CDR3 length: 12 amino acids. Germline V lookup: CDR1 SQVTM, CDR2 ANQGSEA. Trimming cost V 8 bases and J 6 bases; bases outside gene matches: 8. Partial CDR3 DNA: TGCAGCATAGGGACTAGCCGGTCCGAG. Protein: CSIGTSRSE. The CDR3 as a whole reads CSIGTSRSEQYF.

This clone showed up many times. From the germline J gene comes the end of the CDR3, since the read stops 3 residues before it. This rearrangement joins TRBV11-3 to TRBJ2-4; D not resolved. The CDR3 totals 14 residues. V was clipped by 0 bases and J by 9 bases, with 12 bases between them. Germline V CDR1 and CDR2: SGHNT, YENEEA. CDR3: CASSLDLSSGIQYF. The covered CDR3 bases are TGTGCCAGCAGCTTAGATCTATCTAGTGGCATT.

At least ten counts were recorded for this clone. The read halts 3 residues ahead of the CDR3 end, with the missing end drawn from the germline J gene. The rearrangement joins TRBV10-3 to TRBJ1-1; a weak D match, TRBD1 (5 bases). The length of the CDR3 is 14 residues. Deletions cut 4 bases from V and 6 bases from J, with 15 bases between. CDR1 and CDR2 (germline): ENHRY, SYGVKD. CDR3 DNA, as far as it was read: TGTGCCATCAGTGTGGGGGGGGTCAGCGCTGAA. Amino acids: CAISVGGVSAE. The full-length CDR3 reads as CAISVGGVSAEAFF.

This clone turned up a few times. Read sequence stops 3 residues before the CDR3 end, and the germline J gene provides the missing end. The chain combines TRBV19 with TRBJ2-5; D may be TRBD1 (6 bases). Germline values: CDR1 LNHDA, CDR2 SQIVND (reference sequence). V lost 9 bases to trimming and J lost 0 bases, with 11 bases between them. The CDR3 is made up of 13 amino acids. CDR3 region: CASRQEYQETQYF. Partial CDR3 DNA: TGTGCCAGCCGACAGGAGTACCAAGAGACC.

This clone was picked up many times. Read coverage stops 3 residues before the CDR3 terminus; the germline J gene supplies the remainder. The J gene is TRBJ1-4, the V gene TRBV20-1; no clear D. Germline CDR1 is DFQATT and CDR2 is SNEGSKA (reference sequence). The CDR3 has 12 residues. Trimming pared 7 bases from V and 1 base from J, leaving 7 bases between. CDR3 DNA (partial): TGCAGTGGAAGAGGAACTAATGAAAAA. Protein: CSGRGTNEK. The entire CDR3 protein is CSGRGTNEKLFF.